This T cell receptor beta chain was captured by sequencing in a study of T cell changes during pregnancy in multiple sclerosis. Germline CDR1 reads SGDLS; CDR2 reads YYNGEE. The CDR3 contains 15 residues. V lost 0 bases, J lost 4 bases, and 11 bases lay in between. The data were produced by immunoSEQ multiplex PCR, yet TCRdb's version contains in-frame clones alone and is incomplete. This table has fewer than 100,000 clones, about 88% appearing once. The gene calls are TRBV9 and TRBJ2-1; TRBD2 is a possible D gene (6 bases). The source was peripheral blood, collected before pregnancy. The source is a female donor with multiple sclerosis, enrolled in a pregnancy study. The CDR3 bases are TGTGCCAGCAGCGTAGAAGGCGGGACTTACAATGAGCAGTTCTTC. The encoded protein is CASSVEGGTYNEQFF.